This TCR beta chain was captured in a study of blood T cell repertoires in COVID-19. Study-wide background: Researchers got acute and convalescent COVID-19 samples from the United States, Italy and Spain.

During active infection, Seattle patients enrolled and were then monitored through disease. V was clipped by 7 bases and J by 4 bases; unmatched bases: 9. In germline, CDR1 is SEHNR, CDR2 FQNEAQ (reference sequence). CDR3 length: 15 residues. Original methodology: Nucleated cell counts were estimated from reference gene primer amplification. Profiling relied on immunoSEQ multiplex PCR, and the TCRdb table lists in-frame clones only, not all of them. V and J calls and clone size are given by that table; D and trimming were obtained from the DNA. Of hundreds of thousands of clones listed, about 87% were seen once; the top ten hold more than 0.7%. This clone was observed a single time.

Sequenced: peripheral blood. The sequence derives from a young man with COVID-19, enrolled during active disease. The V gene is TRBV7-9, the J gene TRBJ1-1, with TRBD1 matching 10 bases. The CDR3 DNA reads as TGTGCCAGCAACTCCGACAGGGGGCATCTCACTGAAGCTTTCTTT. Translated: CASNSDRGHLTEAFF.